This note documents a single T cell receptor beta chain sequence. Antigen specificity is unknown. This entry comes from a study of beta chain features in type 1 diabetes. Study-wide findings and caveats: Among patients with Type 1 diabetes, TCRB CDR3s were moderately but significantly shorter in every one of the four CD4+ subsets.

The V end lost 1 base, the J end lost 6 bases, and 12 bases lay between the germline ends. Germline V gene data show CDR1 as LNHNV and CDR2 as YYDKDF (reference sequence). The CDR3 loop spans 14 amino acids. Every isolated RNA sample was fully reverse transcribed, so sequencing captured expressed TCRB transcripts. Repertoires were generated with immunoSEQ multiplex PCR, while TCRdb's copy carries only in-frame clones and drops some. The sample shows some 290,000 clones, over 11% of them seen only once. The sequence was collected from a man aged 25-40 years with type 1 diabetes. The V call is TRBV15, the J call TRBJ2-5; weak D call: TRBD2 (5 bases). The specimen was naive CD4+ T cells from blood. The CDR3 spells CATSRAGSWKTQYF. CDR3 DNA: TGTGCCACCAGCAGAGCGGGAAGCTGGAAGACCCAGTACTTC.